Included here is one T cell receptor beta chain sequence, with context. Its antigen is unidentified. The data originate from a study of T cell responses to AZD1222 COVID-19 vaccine. Study-wide findings and caveats: Donors, mostly white British, included more females; clonal diversity was possibly underestimated.

Libraries were prepared by immunoSEQ multiplex PCR; TCRdb keeps only in-frame clonotypes and omits some of them. Of approximately 150,000 clones listed, roughly 92% are singletons. The CDR3 totals 15 residues. The germline CDR1 and CDR2 sequences are SGDLS and YYNGEE. The V gene end was trimmed by 0 bases and the J gene end by 4 bases; junction bases not matched to a gene: 5. This TCR derives from an adult who received the AZD1222 COVID-19 vaccine. The rearrangement uses TRBV9 and TRBJ2-5; TRBD2 matches at 8 bases. The sample was peripheral blood, taken 28 days after the second AZD1222 dose. The CDR3 DNA is TGTGCCAGCAGCGTAGACGGGGGGGCAGGAGAGACCCAGTACTTC. Amino acids: CASSVDGGAGETQYF.